This T cell receptor beta chain appears in the sequencing data of a study of blood T cell repertoires in COVID-19. Method: immunoSEQ multiplex PCR; TCRdb's copy keeps in-frame clones and lacks some. The sample consists of about 340,000 clones, roughly 90% of them appearing once. This CDR3 has 14 amino acids. CDR1 is SNHLY and CDR2 is FYNNEI in the germline V gene. V gave up 4 bases and J gave up 1 base; unmatched junction bases: 1. The receptor's source is a woman between 65 and 79 years old with COVID-19, enrolled during active disease. The chain links TRBV2 to TRBJ1-5; TRBD1 aligns across 7 bases. Material for sequencing was peripheral blood. CDR3 in amino acids: CASSVQGSNQPQHF. The CDR3 DNA reads TGTGCCAGCAGTGTACAGGGGAGCAATCAGCCCCAGCATTTT.